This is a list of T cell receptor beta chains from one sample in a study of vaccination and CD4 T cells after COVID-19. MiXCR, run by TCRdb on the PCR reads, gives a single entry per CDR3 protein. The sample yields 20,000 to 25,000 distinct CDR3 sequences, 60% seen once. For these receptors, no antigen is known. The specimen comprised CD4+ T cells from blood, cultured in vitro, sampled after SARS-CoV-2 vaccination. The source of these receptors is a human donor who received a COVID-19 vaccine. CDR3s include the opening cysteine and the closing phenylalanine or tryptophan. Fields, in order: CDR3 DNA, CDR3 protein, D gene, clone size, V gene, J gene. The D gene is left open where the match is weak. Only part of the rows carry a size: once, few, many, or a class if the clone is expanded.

DNA: TGTGCCACCATCTCTCCCTCGGGACAGGTCCGGCTCGAGCAGTACTTC
CDR3: CATISPSGQVRLEQYF
D: TRBD1
size: -
V: TRBV24-1
J: TRBJ2-7

DNA: TGCGCCAGCACCCGTAAAGGGGGGGAGAACACTGAAGCTTTCTTT
CDR3: CASTRKGGENTEAFF
D: -
size: -
V: TRBV10-2
J: TRBJ1-1

DNA: TGCGCCAGCAGCTTGCGGGTATCCTACGAGCAGTACTTC
CDR3: CASSLRVSYEQYF
D: -
size: -
V: TRBV5-1
J: TRBJ2-7

DNA: TGTGCCACCAGAAAGTGGGGGATGGACGAAAAACTGTTTTTT
CDR3: CATRKWGMDEKLFF
D: -
size: -
V: TRBV15
J: TRBJ1-4

DNA: TGTGCCAGCAGCCCTCTCCGGAGTAGCGGGTCGAACATTCAGTACTTC
CDR3: CASSPLRSSGSNIQYF
D: TRBD2
size: -
V: TRBV6-1
J: TRBJ2-4

DNA: TGTGCCAGCAACGGCAATTCCGAGCAGTACTTC
CDR3: CASNGNSEQYF
D: -
size: few
V: TRBV6-1
J: TRBJ2-7

DNA: TGTGCCAGCAGTTTAAAGGGTTTTGGCACAGATACGCAGTATTTT
CDR3: CASSLKGFGTDTQYF
D: -
size: -
V: TRBV27
J: TRBJ2-3

DNA: TGCAGTGCATTAGGTGGGACTAGCGTTGGGACTAAGCAGTTCTTC
CDR3: CSALGGTSVGTKQFF
D: TRBD2
size: few
V: TRBV20-1
J: TRBJ2-1

DNA: TGTGCCATCAGTCCGGGACAGGGGACAGATTCACCCCTCCACTTT
CDR3: CAISPGQGTDSPLHF
D: TRBD1
size: -
V: TRBV10-3
J: TRBJ1-6

DNA: TGTGCCAGCATGCGGTTTTCGAACACCGGGGAGCTGTTTTTT
CDR3: CASMRFSNTGELFF
D: -
size: few
V: TRBV6-1
J: TRBJ2-2

DNA: TGTGCCTGGATGATACCCGCCGCGGGGGGGGTTTCACCCCTCCACTTT
CDR3: CAWMIPAAGGVSPLHF
D: -
size: few
V: TRBV30
J: TRBJ1-6

DNA: TGCGCCAGCAGTGAGTCCGGGGGTAAAGCTTTCTTT
CDR3: CASSESGGKAFF
D: -
size: -
V: TRBV10-1
J: TRBJ1-1

DNA: TGCAGTGCTAGACATAGCGGGGGGCCAAATACGCAGTATTTT
CDR3: CSARHSGGPNTQYF
D: TRBD2
size: -
V: TRBV20-1
J: TRBJ2-3

DNA: TGCAGTGCCAATAGTTTTGGCGCAGGGGTAGAAGAGACCCAGTACTTC
CDR3: CSANSFGAGVEETQYF
D: -
size: -
V: TRBV20-1
J: TRBJ2-5

DNA: TGTGCCAGCAGCCGTTCGGGGGGGGTCTCCTTTAGCACAGATACGCAGTATTTT
CDR3: CASSRSGGVSFSTDTQYF
D: TRBD2
size: few
V: TRBV27
J: TRBJ2-3

DNA: TGTGCCTGGAGTCTGGTACATGGCTACACCTTC
CDR3: CAWSLVHGYTF
D: -
size: -
V: TRBV30
J: TRBJ1-2

DNA: TGTGCCACCAGCAGAGATTTCTCGGTTGCCGATACGCAGTATTTT
CDR3: CATSRDFSVADTQYF
D: -
size: -
V: TRBV15
J: TRBJ2-3

DNA: TGTGCCAGCAGGAGGGTCAGAGAGCCTAGCACAGATACGCAGTATTTT
CDR3: CASRRVREPSTDTQYF
D: -
size: few
V: TRBV7-8
J: TRBJ2-3

DNA: TGTGCCAGTAGTCCTCGGACTAGCGGCGAGACCCAGTACTTC
CDR3: CASSPRTSGETQYF
D: TRBD2
size: -
V: TRBV19
J: TRBJ2-5

DNA: TGTGCCACCACTACGCAGGGGTCTAATGAAAAACTGTTTTTT
CDR3: CATTTQGSNEKLFF
D: -
size: -
V: TRBV2
J: TRBJ1-4

DNA: TGTGCCAGCGCTAAATATCACAGAGATGGCTATGGCTACACCTTC
CDR3: CASAKYHRDGYGYTF
D: -
size: -
V: TRBV6-1
J: TRBJ1-2

DNA: TGTGCCAGCAGCTTAGGGGGGGCGGTTAGCGTGGATGAGCAGTTCTTC
CDR3: CASSLGGAVSVDEQFF
D: -
size: -
V: TRBV11-3
J: TRBJ2-1

DNA: TGTGCCACCAGTACAGGGTTCGACTATGGCTACACCTTC
CDR3: CATSTGFDYGYTF
D: -
size: -
V: TRBV24-1
J: TRBJ1-2

DNA: TGTGCCAGTCACCAAAAAGCCTCCACTCAGCCCCAGCATTTT
CDR3: CASHQKASTQPQHF
D: -
size: -
V: TRBV19
J: TRBJ1-5

DNA: TGTGCCAGCACCCCATCGGGCTATCAAGAGACCCAGTACTTC
CDR3: CASTPSGYQETQYF
D: -
size: -
V: TRBV6-1
J: TRBJ2-5

DNA: TGTGCCAGCAGTTACGAAGAGACCCAGTACTTC
CDR3: CASSYEETQYF
D: -
size: -
V: TRBV6-5
J: TRBJ2-5

DNA: TGTGCCAGTAGTATAGATGGCCGAAACTATGGCTACACCTTC
CDR3: CASSIDGRNYGYTF
D: -
size: -
V: TRBV19
J: TRBJ1-2

DNA: TGTGCCAGCAGGTGGGGGGATCAGCCCCAGCATTTT
CDR3: CASRWGDQPQHF
D: -
size: once
V: TRBV6-1
J: TRBJ1-5

DNA: TGTGCCAGCACCATACAGGATTCTGGAAACACCATATATTTT
CDR3: CASTIQDSGNTIYF
D: -
size: -
V: TRBV12-3/TRBV12-4
J: TRBJ1-3

DNA: TGCGCCAGCAGCGCCGGGGATGGGGATACGCAGTATTTT
CDR3: CASSAGDGDTQYF
D: -
size: -
V: TRBV5-1
J: TRBJ2-3

DNA: TGTGCCAACCAATCCGGGACAGAATACCTCTACTCTGGAAACACCATATATTTT
CDR3: CANQSGTEYLYSGNTIYF
D: TRBD1
size: -
V: TRBV6-4
J: TRBJ1-3

DNA: TGTGCCAGCAGGACCGGGACAGGGGGCGTCGAGCAGTACTTC
CDR3: CASRTGTGGVEQYF
D: TRBD1
size: few
V: TRBV6-2/TRBV6-3
J: TRBJ2-7

DNA: TGCAGTGCTAGAGCCCGGGCCGGAAGGACAGATACGCAGTATTTT
CDR3: CSARARAGRTDTQYF
D: -
size: -
V: TRBV20-1
J: TRBJ2-3

DNA: TGTGCCAGCAGCCTCTCCGGGACAGATAATTCACCCCTCCACTTT
CDR3: CASSLSGTDNSPLHF
D: TRBD1
size: -
V: TRBV27
J: TRBJ1-6

DNA: TGTGCCACCAGCAGGCTCGGCTACGAGCAGTACTTC
CDR3: CATSRLGYEQYF
D: -
size: once
V: TRBV15
J: TRBJ2-7

DNA: TGTGCCAGCAGCCCCGACGGAGGCAGGGCCTACGAGCAGTACTTC
CDR3: CASSPDGGRAYEQYF
D: -
size: -
V: TRBV6-1
J: TRBJ2-7

DNA: TGTGCCAGTAAATTAGCGGCGTACACAGATACGCAGTATTTT
CDR3: CASKLAAYTDTQYF
D: -
size: few
V: TRBV19
J: TRBJ2-3